This is a list of T cell receptor beta chains from one sample in a study of graft-versus-host responses after intestinal transplantation. Measured with immunoSEQ multiplex PCR; TCRdb has only the in-frame clones, and not every one. The table has 15,000 to 20,000 clones, about 89% seen once. The sample was bone marrow, taken approximately 19 weeks after transplant. These receptors originate from a human patient who received an intestinal transplant, so some T cells may come from the graft donor. The CDR3 runs from the conserved cysteine through the conserved F or W. A D gene is named only where the DNA matches it firmly. The size field is filled for only some rows; it gives once, few, many or a size class.

d_call: TRBD2
clone_size: .
j_call: TRBJ2-5
v_call: TRBV14
cdr3_aa: CASSQRLAGGETQYF
cdr3_nt: TGTGCCAGCAGCCAAAGACTAGCGGGAGGTGAGACCCAGTACTTC

d_call: TRBD2
clone_size: .
j_call: TRBJ2-3
v_call: TRBV11-1
cdr3_aa: CASSVGTSPDTQYF
cdr3_nt: TGTGCCAGCAGCGTAGGGACTAGCCCAGATACGCAGTATTTT

d_call: .
clone_size: .
j_call: TRBJ2-6
v_call: TRBV13
cdr3_aa: CASSLEKLSTSRANVLTF
cdr3_nt: TGTGCCAGCAGCCTCGAGAAGCTGAGTACAAGTCGGGCCAACGTCCTGACTTTC

d_call: .
clone_size: once
j_call: TRBJ1-1
v_call: TRBV7-2
cdr3_aa: CASSLSSGTEAFF
cdr3_nt: TGTGCCAGCAGCTTATCATCCGGCACTGAAGCTTTCTTT

d_call: .
clone_size: .
j_call: TRBJ1-6
v_call: TRBV18
cdr3_aa: CASSPRGVPDSPLHF
cdr3_nt: TGTGCCAGCTCACCACGGGGGGTCCCGGATTCACCCCTCCACTTT

d_call: .
clone_size: .
j_call: TRBJ2-3
v_call: TRBV28
cdr3_aa: CASSFGGRGSDTQYF
cdr3_nt: TGTGCCAGCAGTTTTGGAGGGAGAGGGTCAGATACGCAGTATTTT

d_call: .
clone_size: .
j_call: TRBJ2-3
v_call: TRBV28
cdr3_aa: CASSLVGTGLTDTQYF
cdr3_nt: TGTGCCAGCAGTTTAGTAGGTACAGGGTTAACAGATACGCAGTATTTT

d_call: .
clone_size: .
j_call: TRBJ1-6
v_call: TRBV4-1
cdr3_aa: CASSQDLEGYSPLHF
cdr3_nt: TGCGCCAGCAGCCAAGATCTGGAGGGCTATTCACCCCTCCACTTT

d_call: .
clone_size: .
j_call: TRBJ2-5
v_call: TRBV14
cdr3_aa: CASSQARRETQYF
cdr3_nt: TGTGCCAGCAGCCAAGCCAGACGTGAGACCCAGTACTTC

d_call: .
clone_size: .
j_call: TRBJ1-4
v_call: TRBV4-1
cdr3_aa: CASSRGLSANEKLFF
cdr3_nt: TGCGCCAGCAGCCGGGGTTTGTCGGCTAATGAAAAACTGTTTTTT

d_call: TRBD2
clone_size: once
j_call: TRBJ2-7
v_call: TRBV29-1
cdr3_aa: CSVDSGAGRALDEQYF
cdr3_nt: TGCAGCGTTGATTCCGGGGCGGGGAGGGCCCTCGACGAGCAGTACTTC

d_call: TRBD1
clone_size: .
j_call: TRBJ1-2
v_call: TRBV9
cdr3_aa: CASSGWTGFGYTF
cdr3_nt: TGTGCCAGCAGCGGATGGACAGGGTTTGGCTACACCTTC

d_call: .
clone_size: .
j_call: TRBJ1-3
v_call: TRBV18
cdr3_aa: CASSPSEGNTIYF
cdr3_nt: TGTGCCAGCTCACCATCCGAGGGAAACACCATATATTTT

d_call: TRBD2
clone_size: .
j_call: TRBJ2-1
v_call: TRBV6-5
cdr3_aa: CASSGGSMRVNEQFF
cdr3_nt: TGTGCCAGCAGCGGCGGGAGTATGCGCGTGAATGAGCAGTTCTTC

d_call: TRBD1
clone_size: few
j_call: TRBJ2-7
v_call: TRBV5-1
cdr3_aa: CASSGDPGTGGYEQYF
cdr3_nt: TGCGCCAGCAGCGGGGACCCCGGGACAGGGGGATACGAGCAGTACTTC

d_call: .
clone_size: .
j_call: TRBJ2-5
v_call: TRBV7-9
cdr3_aa: CASSSMDWPQETQYF
cdr3_nt: TGTGCCAGCAGCTCTATGGACTGGCCCCAAGAGACCCAGTACTTC

d_call: TRBD2
clone_size: once
j_call: TRBJ2-7
v_call: TRBV6-5
cdr3_aa: CASTRTGGHRWEQYF
cdr3_nt: TGTGCCAGCACCAGGACGGGAGGCCACCGGTGGGAGCAGTACTTC

d_call: TRBD2
clone_size: .
j_call: TRBJ2-1
v_call: TRBV4-1
cdr3_aa: CASSQEFLGGSFLTNEQFF
cdr3_nt: TGCGCCAGCAGCCAAGAATTTTTGGGCGGGAGTTTCTTGACGAATGAGCAGTTCTTC

d_call: .
clone_size: .
j_call: TRBJ1-1
v_call: TRBV5-1
cdr3_aa: CASSPDKNTEAFF
cdr3_nt: TGCGCCAGCAGCCCGGACAAGAACACTGAAGCTTTCTTT

d_call: .
clone_size: .
j_call: TRBJ1-1
v_call: TRBV4-1
cdr3_aa: CASSSGGRGSLSETFF
cdr3_nt: TGCGCCAGCAGCTCGGGGGGTAGGGGCAGTCTGTCTGAAACTTTCTTT

d_call: TRBD1
clone_size: once
j_call: TRBJ2-7
v_call: TRBV7-8
cdr3_aa: CASSPGQGQLYEQYF
cdr3_nt: TGTGCCAGCAGCCCCGGACAGGGACAACTCTACGAGCAGTACTTC

d_call: .
clone_size: .
j_call: TRBJ2-1
v_call: TRBV9
cdr3_aa: CASSSRAAPGENEQFF
cdr3_nt: TGTGCCAGCAGCTCCCGAGCGGCTCCGGGGGAGAATGAGCAGTTCTTC

d_call: .
clone_size: .
j_call: TRBJ2-1
v_call: TRBV2
cdr3_aa: CASRVDSYNEQFF
cdr3_nt: TGTGCCAGCAGAGTAGACAGTTACAATGAGCAGTTCTTC

d_call: TRBD1
clone_size: once
j_call: TRBJ1-5
v_call: TRBV5-5
cdr3_aa: CASSFEGAHSNQPQHF
cdr3_nt: TGTGCCAGCAGCTTCGAGGGGGCACATAGCAATCAGCCCCAGCATTTT

d_call: .
clone_size: .
j_call: TRBJ1-1
v_call: TRBV30
cdr3_aa: CAWSPGVPEAFF
cdr3_nt: TGTGCCTGGAGTCCAGGGGTCCCTGAAGCTTTCTTT

d_call: TRBD1
clone_size: .
j_call: TRBJ1-1
v_call: TRBV4-2
cdr3_aa: CASSHLQGAGENTEAFF
cdr3_nt: TGTGCCAGCAGCCACCTACAGGGGGCCGGAGAGAACACTGAAGCTTTCTTT

d_call: .
clone_size: few
j_call: TRBJ1-1
v_call: TRBV6-5
cdr3_aa: CASSLRGTEAFF
cdr3_nt: TGTGCCAGCAGTTTGCGGGGAACTGAAGCTTTCTTT

d_call: .
clone_size: .
j_call: TRBJ1-6
v_call: TRBV19
cdr3_aa: CASSIGADSPLHF
cdr3_nt: TGTGCCAGTAGTATTGGGGCAGATTCACCCCTCCACTTT

d_call: TRBD1
clone_size: .
j_call: TRBJ2-5
v_call: TRBV6-5
cdr3_aa: CASSTGGQETQYF
cdr3_nt: TGTGCCAGCAGCACAGGGGGGCAAGAGACCCAGTACTTC

d_call: .
clone_size: .
j_call: TRBJ1-1
v_call: TRBV18
cdr3_aa: CASSSDGSRDTEAFF
cdr3_nt: TGTGCCAGCTCTTCCGACGGTTCTAGGGACACTGAAGCTTTCTTT

d_call: .
clone_size: .
j_call: TRBJ2-5
v_call: TRBV5-3
cdr3_aa: CARSLGLSETQYF
cdr3_nt: TGTGCCAGAAGCTTGGGTCTTAGCGAGACCCAGTACTTC

d_call: .
clone_size: .
j_call: TRBJ1-1
v_call: TRBV11-2
cdr3_aa: CASSLLASEAFF
cdr3_nt: TGTGCCAGCAGCTTACTCGCCTCGGAAGCTTTCTTT

d_call: TRBD2
clone_size: .
j_call: TRBJ2-2
v_call: TRBV2
cdr3_aa: CASRLASGSAGELFF
cdr3_nt: TGTGCCAGCAGGTTGGCTAGCGGGAGTGCAGGGGAGCTGTTTTTT

d_call: .
clone_size: once
j_call: TRBJ2-4
v_call: TRBV29-1
cdr3_aa: CSVERGAKNIQYF
cdr3_nt: TGCAGCGTTGAACGGGGGGCCAAAAACATTCAGTACTTC

d_call: .
clone_size: .
j_call: TRBJ2-1
v_call: TRBV19
cdr3_aa: CASSPGYEQFF
cdr3_nt: TGTGCCAGCAGCCCCGGGTATGAGCAGTTCTTC

d_call: .
clone_size: .
j_call: TRBJ2-3
v_call: TRBV2
cdr3_aa: CASTRAGLRGTDTQYF
cdr3_nt: TGTGCCAGCACCAGAGCCGGGCTTCGAGGCACAGATACGCAGTATTTT

d_call: .
clone_size: few
j_call: TRBJ2-7
v_call: TRBV6-8
cdr3_aa: CASVYSYEQYF
cdr3_nt: TGTGCCAGCGTCTATTCCTACGAGCAGTACTTC

d_call: TRBD1
clone_size: .
j_call: TRBJ1-2
v_call: TRBV19
cdr3_aa: CASTSPGTGTYGYTF
cdr3_nt: TGTGCCAGTACCTCCCCCGGGACAGGGACCTATGGCTACACCTTC

d_call: TRBD1
clone_size: .
j_call: TRBJ2-7
v_call: TRBV4-1
cdr3_aa: CASSYTTGGSSYEQYF
cdr3_nt: TGCGCCAGCAGCTACACGACAGGGGGCAGTTCCTACGAGCAGTACTTC

d_call: .
clone_size: .
j_call: TRBJ2-7
v_call: TRBV11-3
cdr3_aa: CASSLDFPSEQYF
cdr3_nt: TGTGCCAGCAGCTTAGATTTCCCTTCCGAGCAGTACTTC

d_call: .
clone_size: .
j_call: TRBJ1-2
v_call: TRBV10-1
cdr3_aa: CASSSRRGEGYTF
cdr3_nt: TGCGCCAGCAGTTCTCGGAGAGGAGAAGGCTACACCTTC

d_call: TRBD2
clone_size: .
j_call: TRBJ2-3
v_call: TRBV7-2
cdr3_aa: CASSGGTIGTDTQYF
cdr3_nt: TGTGCCAGCAGCGGAGGGACTATCGGCACAGATACGCAGTATTTT

d_call: TRBD2
clone_size: once
j_call: TRBJ2-5
v_call: TRBV14
cdr3_aa: CASSPRTSGVGETQYF
cdr3_nt: TGTGCCAGCAGCCCCCGAACTAGCGGGGTGGGGGAGACCCAGTACTTC

d_call: TRBD2
clone_size: few
j_call: TRBJ2-7
v_call: TRBV19
cdr3_aa: CASSIRLAESHEQYF
cdr3_nt: TGTGCCAGTAGTATTAGACTAGCGGAGAGCCACGAGCAGTACTTC

d_call: TRBD1
clone_size: .
j_call: TRBJ2-1
v_call: TRBV10-3
cdr3_aa: CAISERGGSTPKGAYNEQFF
cdr3_nt: TGTGCCATCAGTGAGAGAGGGGGCTCGACGCCGAAAGGGGCCTACAATGAGCAGTTCTTC

d_call: TRBD1
clone_size: .
j_call: TRBJ1-2
v_call: TRBV11-2
cdr3_aa: CASSLGTGWNYGYTF
cdr3_nt: TGTGCCAGCAGCTTAGGGACAGGGTGGAACTATGGCTACACCTTC

d_call: TRBD1
clone_size: .
j_call: TRBJ1-2
v_call: TRBV30
cdr3_aa: CAWDRDRNYGYTF
cdr3_nt: TGTGCCTGGGACCGGGACAGGAACTATGGCTACACCTTC

d_call: .
clone_size: .
j_call: TRBJ2-1
v_call: TRBV18
cdr3_aa: CASSSTFNEQFF
cdr3_nt: TGTGCCAGCTCATCAACTTTCAATGAGCAGTTCTTC

d_call: .
clone_size: once
j_call: TRBJ1-1
v_call: TRBV19
cdr3_aa: CASSIGGDFGTEAFF
cdr3_nt: TGTGCCAGTAGTATAGGGGGAGACTTTGGGACTGAAGCTTTCTTT

d_call: TRBD2
clone_size: few
j_call: TRBJ2-5
v_call: TRBV2
cdr3_aa: CASSEGTSSAPYQETQYF
cdr3_nt: TGTGCCAGCAGTGAAGGGACTAGCAGCGCCCCGTACCAAGAGACCCAGTACTTC

d_call: .
clone_size: .
j_call: TRBJ2-7
v_call: TRBV27
cdr3_aa: CASSLLLGYEQYF
cdr3_nt: TGTGCCAGCAGTTTATTGTTAGGATACGAGCAGTACTTC

d_call: .
clone_size: .
j_call: TRBJ2-1
v_call: TRBV7-2
cdr3_aa: CASSLLAMLYNEQFF
cdr3_nt: TGTGCCAGCAGCTTACTAGCGATGTTATACAATGAGCAGTTCTTC

d_call: .
clone_size: .
j_call: TRBJ1-1
v_call: TRBV7-2
cdr3_aa: CASSLAGMNTEAFF
cdr3_nt: TGTGCCAGCAGCTTAGCGGGGATGAACACTGAAGCTTTCTTT

d_call: .
clone_size: .
j_call: TRBJ2-7
v_call: TRBV20-1
cdr3_aa: CSSLDGYEQYF
cdr3_nt: TGCAGCTCCCTGGATGGGTACGAGCAGTACTTC

d_call: TRBD1
clone_size: .
j_call: TRBJ1-5
v_call: TRBV27
cdr3_aa: CASQGQSNQPQHF
cdr3_nt: TGTGCCAGTCAGGGACAGAGCAATCAGCCCCAGCATTTT

d_call: .
clone_size: .
j_call: TRBJ1-2
v_call: TRBV19
cdr3_aa: CASSTSMVGFGYTF
cdr3_nt: TGTGCCAGTAGCACATCGATGGTCGGTTTCGGCTACACCTTC

d_call: .
clone_size: .
j_call: TRBJ1-1
v_call: TRBV11-3
cdr3_aa: CASSPHGGGPGTEAFF
cdr3_nt: TGTGCCAGCAGCCCCCACGGGGGGGGGCCGGGCACTGAAGCTTTCTTT